Sequencing of this T cell receptor (beta chain) was carried out in a study of T cells in localized non-small cell lung cancer. About this clone itself: The antigen is undetermined.

The assay was immunoSEQ multiplex PCR, and TCRdb's table has in-frame clones only and misses some. The sample includes about 91,000 clones, roughly 87% of them seen just once. CDR3 length: 14 amino acids. V gave up 4 bases and J gave up 4 bases; unmatched junction bases: 6. Germline CDR1 and CDR2: SQVTM and ANQGSEA. Whole-study findings and limits: In adjacent lung appeared a median about 58 of the top 100 tumor clones.

The source is a man aged 40-75 years with stage I squamous cell lung carcinoma. The specimen comprised peripheral blood, sampled before any cancer treatment. The rearrangement links TRBV29-1 to TRBJ2-1; TRBD2 aligns across 8 bases. CDR3 in amino acids: CSVGRGADYNEQFF. Written as DNA, the CDR3 is TGCAGCGTTGGGCGGGGGGCCGATTACAATGAGCAGTTCTTC.